This T cell receptor beta chain was retrieved from a study of Ad26.COV2.S vaccination and SARS-CoV-2 variants (dated by TCRdb to the early 2020s). With regard to the full study: Vaccine-arm donors came from COV1001, a multicentre, randomized, double-blind, placebo-controlled phase I-IIa trial of Ad26.COV2.S in healthy adults. Ad26.COV2.S was given intramuscularly at 5x10^10 or 1x10^11 viral particles, as a single shot or as two shots 56 days apart. TCRbeta repertoire sequencing was used to assess the specificity and breadth of SARS-CoV-2-reactive T cell receptors after Ad26.COV2.S vaccination. A total of roughly 30 samples were included in the TCR-sequenced set, comprising around 19 Ad26.COV2.S vaccine recipients, 5 placebo recipients and 8 SARS-CoV-2 convalescent individuals. Trial participants were randomized into five groups of five, in which low-dose or high-dose Ad26.COV2.S was given once or twice, or placebo was given on both occasions. Investigators remained blinded to trial group allocation during experiments and outcome assessment. Summary of the overall study and its limitations: Comparable non-spike TCR breadth was observed between vaccine and placebo recipients, consistent with only spike being contained in the vaccine. Ad26.COV2.S recipients had higher spike-specific TCR breadth than placebo recipients (P = 0.0014). According to the authors, total T cell responses may have been underestimated by the TCR breadth and depth analyses. After vaccination, substantial breadth of spike-specific CD8+ and CD4+ T cell responses was reported. The study lacked the statistical power to compare responses across vaccine doses or regimens.

This sample's treatment or condition label indicates: approximately 18 received Ad26.COV2.S at low or high dose, single or two shots; about 5 received placebo; per-sample allocation not given. For vaccine and placebo recipients, the sequenced repertoires came from samples collected on day 63 after the first injection. In Cohort 1b, more than 20 adults aged 18-55 years were enrolled at a single site in Boston, USA, between 29 July and 7 August 2020. Ad26.COV2.S consisted of a replication-incompetent adenovirus type 26 vector by which a prefusion-stabilized SARS-CoV-2 spike protein from the original Wuhan strain was expressed. As regards this clone: Its specific antigen is unknown. No per-base quality is available; no much larger clone lies one base away.

The immunoSEQ Assay was the method used to sequence TCRbeta CDR3 regions. After extraction, genomic DNA underwent amplification by bias-controlled multiplex PCR, followed by high-throughput sequencing. The published analysis was carried out like this. Collapsing and filtering of sequences were performed to quantify the absolute abundance of each unique TCRbeta CDR3 region. T cell fraction was estimated by normalizing TCRbeta template counts to usable DNA, which was measured by amplifying reference genes present in all nucleated cells. Repertoire TCRs were annotated as SARS-CoV-2-specific when V gene, CDR3 amino acid sequence and J gene were exactly matched to a known reactive TCR set. The reference SARS-CoV-2 TCR set was obtained from MIRA and was filtered for enrichment in COVID-19-positive ImmuneCODE repertoires, whereby public or cross-reactive TCRs were removed. Using the MIRA antigens, annotated TCRs were further analysed by specific ORF or by position within an ORF. Breadth was defined as the number of annotated unique rearrangements divided by the total number of unique productive rearrangements, and depth was defined as the summed frequency of the annotated unique rearrangements. Two-sided Wilcoxon rank-sum tests were applied when comparing TCR breadth between groups. The table was pulled from immuneACCESS by TCRdb, which kept in-frame rearrangements only. Such tables lose some clones; where checked, under half of the loss comes from unresolved V genes, and the rest has no known cause. The V and J calls and clone size are taken from that table; D and trimming were inferred from the DNA. The sample data list about 350,000 clones, and roughly 85% of these were observed just once. The biggest ten clones account for 3.3% of the sample.

This TCR was recovered from a person between 18 and 65 years old who received the Ad26.COV2.S COVID-19 vaccine or a placebo. The material sequenced was peripheral blood, taken in a trial of Ad26.COV2.S vaccine versus placebo.

The DNA reads as follows: TGTGCCAGCAGCTTGTTCGGTAGGGATAGCAATCAGCCCCAGCATTTT. The translation is CASSLFGRDSNQPQHF. The rearranged segments are TRBV5-6 and TRBJ1-5; too little of a D gene remains to name it. Trimming at the junction amounts to 1 base on V and 0 bases on J, and the germline ends lie 11 bases apart. The germline V gene sets CDR1 to SGHDT and CDR2 to YYEEEE. Its CDR3 holds 16 amino acids, cysteine through phenylalanine. Only the CDR3 DNA stays, 48 bases, in frame from base 1. The variable domain in full, with residues beyond the CDR3 obtained from the reference TRBV5-6 and TRBJ1-5 genes, is DAGVTQSPTHLIKTRGQQVTLRCSPKSGHDTVSWYQQALGQGPQFIFQYYEEEERQRGNFPDRFSGHQFPNYSSELNVNALLLGDSALYLCASSLFGRDSNQPQHFGDGTRLSIL.